These 10 T cell receptor beta chains were sequenced from one sample in a study of response to subunit inactivated influenza vaccine. Each CDR3 protein is one row after TCRdb ran MiXCR on the RT-PCR reads. The sample contains hundreds of thousands of distinct CDR3 sequences, 14% of which appear only once. The sample in question was PBMCs from blood, obtained about 14 days before vaccination. All receptors come from a man aged 45-65 years who received an inactivated influenza vaccine.

The chain employs TRBV20-1 and TRBJ1-5, with a weak D call TRBD1 (5 bases). Deletions cut 6 bases from V and 7 bases from J, with 13 bases between. Germline-derived CDR1 and CDR2 are DFQATT and SNEGSKA (reference sequence). The CDR3 totals 12 residues. Written as DNA, the CDR3 is TGCAGTGCGATGGTGGGGGGGCAGCCCCAGCATTTT. It yields the protein CSAMVGGQPQHF.

This clonotype has just a few counts. The chain joins TRBV7-9 to TRBJ2-1, with D unclear. Germline V CDR1 and CDR2: SEHNR, FQNEAQ (reference sequence). CDR3 length equals 14 residues. Between the trimmed V and J ends, which lost 1 base and 6 bases, there was a span of 10 bases. In DNA form, the CDR3 reads TGTGCCAGCAGCTTAGGTCCTTCCAGCAATGAGCAGTTCTTC. This translates into CASSLGPSSNEQFF.

CDR3 sequence (DNA): TGTGCCAGCAGTTTACAGAGCCTTTCCCCGTATTTT. Its translation: CASSLQSLSPYF. The chain employs TRBV28 and TRBJ2-3; D gene unclear. Trimming stripped 2 bases from V and 14 bases from J, with 14 bases between. The CDR3 is 12 amino acids. Germline V lookup: CDR1 MDHEN, CDR2 SYDVKM.

This chain joins TRBV12-3 or TRBV12-4 and TRBJ1-5, with D maybe TRBD1 (5 bases). V lost 4 bases and J 7 bases, leaving 11 bases between the germline ends. The length of the CDR3 is 13 residues. CDR3 in amino acids: CASSSWRDQPQHF. For the CDR3, the DNA is TGTGCCAGCAGTTCTTGGAGGGACCAGCCCCAGCATTTT.

This clonotype was seen more than once but under ten times. J is TRBJ1-2 and V is TRBV6-5; weak D call: TRBD1 (6 bases). Trimming removed 2 bases at V and 3 bases at J, with 13 bases between. The CDR3 runs 15 residues. CDR1 is MNHEY and CDR2 is SVGAGI in the germline V gene. CDR3 sequence: CASSYVPRGDYGYTF. The CDR3 bases are TGTGCCAGCAGTTACGTTCCCAGGGGAGACTATGGCTACACCTTC.

This clonotype has only a few counts. The chain couples TRBV5-1 to TRBJ2-5, with 7 bases fitting TRBD1. The V gene's germline CDR1 is SGHRS and CDR2 YFSETQ. V lost 4 bases, J lost 5 bases, and 8 bases stayed unmatched. The CDR3 extends over 14 amino acids. The CDR3: CASSPMTGFETQYF. Written as DNA, the CDR3 is TGCGCCAGCAGCCCAATGACAGGGTTTGAGACCCAGTACTTC.

The chain's CDR3 is CASMEIGWAGQPQHF. The DNA for the CDR3 is TGTGCCAGCATGGAGATCGGGTGGGCAGGTCAGCCCCAGCATTTT. The chain uses TRBV2 and TRBJ1-5; D unresolved. This CDR3 region has 15 residues. V gave up 7 bases and J gave up 6 bases, with 19 bases separating them. In germline, CDR1 is SNHLY, CDR2 FYNNEI.

This clonotype was observed a few times. The gene calls are TRBV15 and TRBJ1-6, with D perhaps matching TRBD1 (5 bases). This CDR3 is 14 amino acids long. V lost 8 bases to trimming and J lost 9 bases, with 17 bases between them. Germline CDR1 and CDR2: LNHNV and YYDKDF (reference sequence). CDR3 coding DNA: TGTGCCACCGGAACCGGGACCGCGGGTTCACCCCTCCACTTT. Its protein is CATGTGTAGSPLHF.

This clonotype appeared a few times. This chain connects TRBV11-2 to TRBJ2-3, with 12 bases lining up with TRBD1. CDR1 SGHAT and CDR2 FQNNGV come from the germline V gene. Germline trimming cut 4 bases from V and 4 bases from J; bases unmatched to any gene: 6. This CDR3 comprises 16 residues. The CDR3 region has the DNA TGTGCCAGCAGCTACACCGGGACAGGGGGCGCAGATACGCAGTATTTT. This encodes CASSYTGTGGADTQYF.

This clonotype showed up just a few times. The rearrangement joins TRBV4-1 to TRBJ1-2; TRBD1 aligns across 7 bases. The germline CDR1 and CDR2 sequences are MGHRA and YSYEKL. Losses at the gene ends were 0 bases for V and 7 bases for J; bases not matched to a gene: 11. The CDR3 has 16 residues. CDR3 coding DNA: TGCGCCAGCAGCCAAGATGAGATGAGGGGGCTGGGTGGCTACACCTTC. Encoded protein: CASSQDEMRGLGGYTF.